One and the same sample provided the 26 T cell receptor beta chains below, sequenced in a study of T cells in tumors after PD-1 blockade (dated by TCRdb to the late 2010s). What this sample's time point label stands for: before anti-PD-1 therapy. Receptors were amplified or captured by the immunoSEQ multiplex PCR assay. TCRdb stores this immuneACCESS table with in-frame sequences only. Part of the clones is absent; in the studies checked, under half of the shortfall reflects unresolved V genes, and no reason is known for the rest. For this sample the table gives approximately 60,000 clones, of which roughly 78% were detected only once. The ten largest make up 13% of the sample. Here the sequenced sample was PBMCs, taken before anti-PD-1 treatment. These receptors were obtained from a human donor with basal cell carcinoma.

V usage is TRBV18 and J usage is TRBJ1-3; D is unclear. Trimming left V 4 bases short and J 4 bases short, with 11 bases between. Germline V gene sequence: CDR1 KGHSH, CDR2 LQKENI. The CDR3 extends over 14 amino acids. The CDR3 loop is CASSRDFSGNTIYF. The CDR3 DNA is TGTGCCAGCTCACGAGACTTCTCCGGAAACACCATATATTTT.

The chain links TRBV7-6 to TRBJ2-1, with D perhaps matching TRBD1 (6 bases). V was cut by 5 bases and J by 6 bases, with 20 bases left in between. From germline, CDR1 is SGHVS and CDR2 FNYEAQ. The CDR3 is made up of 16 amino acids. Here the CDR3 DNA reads TGTGCCAGCAGCGTTAACCCAGGGGCGAAGACCAATGAGCAGTTCTTC. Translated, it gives CASSVNPGAKTNEQFF. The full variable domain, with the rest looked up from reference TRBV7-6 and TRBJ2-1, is GAGVSQSPRYKVTKRGQDVALRCDPISGHVSLYWYRQALGQGPEFLTYFNYEAQQDKSGLPNDRFSAERPEGSISTLTIQRTEQRDSAMYRCASSVNPGAKTNEQFFGPGTRLTVL.

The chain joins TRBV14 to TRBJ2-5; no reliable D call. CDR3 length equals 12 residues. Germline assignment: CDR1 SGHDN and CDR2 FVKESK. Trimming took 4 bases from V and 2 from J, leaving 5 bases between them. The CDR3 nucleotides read TGTGCCAGCAGCCTGTCTCAAGAGACCCAGTACTTC. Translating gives CASSLSQETQYF.

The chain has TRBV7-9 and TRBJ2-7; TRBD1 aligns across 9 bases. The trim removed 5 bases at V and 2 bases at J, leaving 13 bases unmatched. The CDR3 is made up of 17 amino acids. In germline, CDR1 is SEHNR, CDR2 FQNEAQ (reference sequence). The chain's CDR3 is CASSPLFRQGVTYEQYF. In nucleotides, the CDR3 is TGTGCCAGCAGCCCATTATTCCGACAGGGGGTGACCTACGAGCAGTACTTC.

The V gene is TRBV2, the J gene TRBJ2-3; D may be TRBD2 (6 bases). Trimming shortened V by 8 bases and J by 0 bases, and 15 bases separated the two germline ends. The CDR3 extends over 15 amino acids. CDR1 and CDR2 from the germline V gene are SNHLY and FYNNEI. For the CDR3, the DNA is TGTGCCAGCGACACCGGGAGATGGAGCACAGATACGCAGTATTTT. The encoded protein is CASDTGRWSTDTQYF.

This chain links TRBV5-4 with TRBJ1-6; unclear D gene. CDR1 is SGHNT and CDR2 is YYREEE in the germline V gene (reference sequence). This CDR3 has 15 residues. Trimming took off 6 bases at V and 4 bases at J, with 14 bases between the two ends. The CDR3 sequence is CASTTSGVYNSPLHF. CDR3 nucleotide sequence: TGTGCCAGCACCACATCTGGGGTGTATAATTCACCCCTCCACTTT.

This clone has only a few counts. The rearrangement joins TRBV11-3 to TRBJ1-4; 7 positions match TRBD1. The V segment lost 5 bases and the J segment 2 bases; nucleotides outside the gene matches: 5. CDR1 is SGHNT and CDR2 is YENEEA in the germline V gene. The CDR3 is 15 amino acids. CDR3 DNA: TGTGCCAGCAGCCAGGGGGGGATGACTAATGAAAAACTGTTTTTT. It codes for CASSQGGMTNEKLFF.

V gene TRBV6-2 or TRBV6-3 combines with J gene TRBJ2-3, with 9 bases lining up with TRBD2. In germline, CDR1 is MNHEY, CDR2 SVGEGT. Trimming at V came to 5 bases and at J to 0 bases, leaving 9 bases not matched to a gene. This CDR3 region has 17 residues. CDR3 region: CASSRTSATPSTDTQYF. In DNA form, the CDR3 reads TGTGCCAGCAGTAGGACTAGCGCAACCCCTAGCACAGATACGCAGTATTTT.

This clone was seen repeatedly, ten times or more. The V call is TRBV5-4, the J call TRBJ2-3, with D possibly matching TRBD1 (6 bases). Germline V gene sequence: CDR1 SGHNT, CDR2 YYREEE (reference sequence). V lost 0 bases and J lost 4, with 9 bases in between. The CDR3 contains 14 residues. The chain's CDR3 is CASSLAGAPDTQYF. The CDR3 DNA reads TGTGCCAGCAGCTTGGCAGGGGCCCCAGATACGCAGTATTTT. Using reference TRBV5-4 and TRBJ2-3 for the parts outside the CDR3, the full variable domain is ETGVTQSPTHLIKTRGQQVTLRCSSQSGHNTVSWYQQALGQGPQFIFQYYREEENGRGNFPPRFSGLQFPNYSSELNVNALELDDSALYLCASSLAGAPDTQYFGPGTRLTVL.

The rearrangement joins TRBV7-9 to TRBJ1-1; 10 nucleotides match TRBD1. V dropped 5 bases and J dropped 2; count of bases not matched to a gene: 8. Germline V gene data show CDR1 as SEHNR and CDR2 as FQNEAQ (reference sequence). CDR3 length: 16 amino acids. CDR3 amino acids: CASSPGGTGVNTEAFF. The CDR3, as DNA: TGTGCCAGCAGCCCAGGAGGGACAGGGGTAAACACTGAAGCTTTCTTT. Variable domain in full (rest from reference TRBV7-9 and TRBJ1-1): DTGVSQNPRHKITKRGQNVTFRCDPISEHNRLYWYRQTLGQGPEFLTYFQNEAQLEKSRLLSDRFSAERPKGSFSTLEIQRTEQGDSAMYLCASSPGGTGVNTEAFFGQGTRLTVV.

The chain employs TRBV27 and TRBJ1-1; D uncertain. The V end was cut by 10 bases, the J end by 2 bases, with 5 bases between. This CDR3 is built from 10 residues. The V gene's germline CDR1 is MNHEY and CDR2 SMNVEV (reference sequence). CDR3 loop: CATGNTEAFF. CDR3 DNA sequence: TGTGCCACCGGAAACACTGAAGCTTTCTTT.

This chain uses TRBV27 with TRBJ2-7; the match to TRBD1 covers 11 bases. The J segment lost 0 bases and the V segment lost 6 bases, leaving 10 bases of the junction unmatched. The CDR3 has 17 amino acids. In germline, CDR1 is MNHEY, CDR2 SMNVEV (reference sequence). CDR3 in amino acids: CASRRTGGPTSSYEQYF. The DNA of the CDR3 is TGTGCCAGCAGACGGACAGGGGGCCCCACTAGCTCCTACGAGCAGTACTTC.

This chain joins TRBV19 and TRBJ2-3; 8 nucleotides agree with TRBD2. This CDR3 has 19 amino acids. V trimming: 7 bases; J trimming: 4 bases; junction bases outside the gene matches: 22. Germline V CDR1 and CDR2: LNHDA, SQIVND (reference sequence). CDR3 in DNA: TGTGCCAGTACGAGATCCGGAGCGGGGGCCAACCCGGCGGCAGATACGCAGTATTTT. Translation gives CASTRSGAGANPAADTQYF. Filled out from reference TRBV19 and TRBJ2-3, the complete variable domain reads DGGITQSPKYLFRKEGQNVTLSCEQNLNHDAMYWYRQDPGQGLRLIYYSQIVNDFQKGDIAEGYSVSREKKESFPLTVTSAQKNPTAFYLCASTRSGAGANPAADTQYFGPGTRLTVL.

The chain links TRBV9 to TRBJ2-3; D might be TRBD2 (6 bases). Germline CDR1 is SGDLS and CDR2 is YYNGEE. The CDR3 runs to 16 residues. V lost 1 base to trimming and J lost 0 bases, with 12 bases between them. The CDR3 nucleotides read TGTGCCAGCAGCGTACGGGACTCGGATAGCACAGATACGCAGTATTTT. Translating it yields CASSVRDSDSTDTQYF.

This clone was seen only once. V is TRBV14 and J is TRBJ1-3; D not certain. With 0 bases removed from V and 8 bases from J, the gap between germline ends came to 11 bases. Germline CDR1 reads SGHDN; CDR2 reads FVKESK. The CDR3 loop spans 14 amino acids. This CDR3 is CASSQDLPPDTIYF. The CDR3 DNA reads TGTGCCAGCAGCCAAGATCTACCCCCGGACACCATATATTTT.

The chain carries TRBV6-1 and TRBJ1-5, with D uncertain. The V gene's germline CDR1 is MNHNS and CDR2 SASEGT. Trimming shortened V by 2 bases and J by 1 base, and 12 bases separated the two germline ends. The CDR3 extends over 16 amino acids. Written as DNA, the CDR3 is TGTGCCAGCAGTGAAAATCCATTACGGAGCAATCAGCCCCAGCATTTT. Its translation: CASSENPLRSNQPQHF.

The CDR3 region has the DNA TGTGCCAGCAGCGTCTCAATGAACACTGAAGCTTTCTTT. Translated, it gives CASSVSMNTEAFF. The chain couples TRBV9 to TRBJ1-1; no reliable D call. There are 13 residues in the CDR3. Trimming shortened V by 2 bases and J by 0 bases, and 5 bases separated the two germline ends. Germline V CDR1 and CDR2: SGDLS, YYNGEE.

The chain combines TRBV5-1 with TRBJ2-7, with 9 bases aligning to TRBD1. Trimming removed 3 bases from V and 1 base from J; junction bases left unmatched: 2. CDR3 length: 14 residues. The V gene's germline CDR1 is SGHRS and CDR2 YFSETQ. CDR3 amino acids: CASSWGTGSYEQYF. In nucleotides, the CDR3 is TGCGCCAGCAGCTGGGGGACAGGGTCCTACGAGCAGTACTTC.

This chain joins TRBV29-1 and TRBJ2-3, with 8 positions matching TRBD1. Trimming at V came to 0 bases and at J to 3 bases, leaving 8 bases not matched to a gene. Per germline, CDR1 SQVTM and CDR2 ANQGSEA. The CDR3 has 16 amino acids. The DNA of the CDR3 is TGCAGCGTTGAAGATTGGGCAGGGGGCGGGACAGATACGCAGTATTTT. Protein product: CSVEDWAGGGTDTQYF.

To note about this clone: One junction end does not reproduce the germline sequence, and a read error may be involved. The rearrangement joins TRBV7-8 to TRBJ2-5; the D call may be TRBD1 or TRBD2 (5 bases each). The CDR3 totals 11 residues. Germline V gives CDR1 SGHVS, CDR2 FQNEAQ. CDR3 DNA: TGTGCCAGCAGCTTAGGGGGGACCCCGTACTTC. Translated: CASSLGGTPYF.

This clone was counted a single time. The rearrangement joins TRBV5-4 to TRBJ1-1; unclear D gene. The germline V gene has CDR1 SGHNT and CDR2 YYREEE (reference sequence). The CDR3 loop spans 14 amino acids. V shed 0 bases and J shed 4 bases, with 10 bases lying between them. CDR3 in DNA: TGTGCCAGCAGCTTGGGTCAGCACGGCACTGAAGCTTTCTTT. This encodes CASSLGQHGTEAFF.

The CDR3 nucleotides are TGTGCCAGCAGCCCCCGGGACAGGTCGAACACTGAAGCTTTCTTT. Protein sequence: CASSPRDRSNTEAFF. This chain links TRBV9 with TRBJ1-1, with 8 bases that match TRBD1. CDR1 is SGDLS and CDR2 is YYNGEE in the germline V gene. The CDR3 length is 15 residues. The ends lost 4 bases at V and 1 base at J; junction bases unmatched: 6.

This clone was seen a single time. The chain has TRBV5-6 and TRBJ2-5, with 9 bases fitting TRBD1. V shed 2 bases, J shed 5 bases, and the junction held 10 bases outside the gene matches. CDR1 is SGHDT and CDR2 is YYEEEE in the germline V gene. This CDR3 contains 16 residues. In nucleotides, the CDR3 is TGTGCCAGCAGCTTCGGGACAGGGTCCACCCGGGAGACCCAGTACTTC. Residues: CASSFGTGSTRETQYF.

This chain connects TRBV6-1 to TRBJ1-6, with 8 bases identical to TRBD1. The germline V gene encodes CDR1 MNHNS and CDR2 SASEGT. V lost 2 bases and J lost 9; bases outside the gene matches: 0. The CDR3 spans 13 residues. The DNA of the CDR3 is TGTGCCAGCAGTGAAACAGGGGGTTCACCCCTCCACTTT. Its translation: CASSETGGSPLHF.

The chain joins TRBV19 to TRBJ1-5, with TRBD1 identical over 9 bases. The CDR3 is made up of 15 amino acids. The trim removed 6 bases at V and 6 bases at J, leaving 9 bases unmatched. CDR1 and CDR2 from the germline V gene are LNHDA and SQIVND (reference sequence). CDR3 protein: CASRPRQGGGQPQHF. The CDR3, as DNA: TGTGCCAGTAGACCCCGACAGGGGGGAGGTCAGCCCCAGCATTTT.

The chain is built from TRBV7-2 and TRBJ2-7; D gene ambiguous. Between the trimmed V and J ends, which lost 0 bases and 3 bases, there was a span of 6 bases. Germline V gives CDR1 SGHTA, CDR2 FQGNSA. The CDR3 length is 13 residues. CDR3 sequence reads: CASSLAFLYEQYF. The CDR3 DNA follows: TGTGCCAGCAGCTTAGCCTTCCTCTACGAGCAGTACTTC.